The source of this T cell receptor beta chain is a study of response to subunit inactivated influenza vaccine. This clonotype has more than one count but fewer than ten. Its antigen remains unidentified. The CDR3 runs 16 residues. Per germline, CDR1 DFQATT and CDR2 SNEGSKA (reference sequence). V was pared by 4 bases and J by 2 bases, with 12 bases of the junction left unmatched. TCRdb re-called the RT-PCR reads with MiXCR, one entry per CDR3 protein. Here the sample spans about 500,000 distinct CDR3 sequences, approximately 13% being singletons. Notes on the study in general: The authors offered the suggestion that each seasonal influenza vaccination recruits few new T cells.

This TCR derives from a man aged 45-65 years who received an inactivated influenza vaccine. The genes are TRBV20-1 and TRBJ2-7; 9 positions agree with TRBD2. Sequencing was performed on PBMCs from blood, taken roughly 48 days after vaccination. In DNA, the CDR3 is TGCAGTGCTAACCCGAAGACTAGCGGCCATACCTACGAGCAGTACTTC. Translated, it gives CSANPKTSGHTYEQYF.